One and the same sample provided the 20 T cell receptor beta chains below, sequenced in a study of blood T cell repertoires in COVID-19. Clones were sequenced by immunoSEQ multiplex PCR, and TCRdb holds only the in-frame ones, with some missing. This table has more than 150,000 clones, 70% to 85% appearing once. Material for sequencing was peripheral blood. These TCRs come from a man in his fifties or sixties who had recovered from COVID-19.

The chain joins TRBV2 to TRBJ2-7; 9 bases are shared with TRBD1. Per germline, CDR1 SNHLY and CDR2 FYNNEI. The length of the CDR3 is 13 residues. With 6 bases clipped from V and 9 bases from J, the junction kept 9 bases outside the gene matches. The CDR3 region is CASSEDRGIGQYF. CDR3 in DNA: TGTGCCAGCAGCGAGGACAGGGGAATAGGGCAGTACTTC.

V usage is TRBV12-3 or TRBV12-4 and J usage is TRBJ2-7; no definite D call. The CDR3 is 13 residues long. V was trimmed by 2 bases and J by 0 bases, leaving 5 bases between them. The CDR3 loop is CASSLQVSYEQYF. The CDR3 DNA reads TGTGCCAGCAGTTTACAGGTCTCCTACGAGCAGTACTTC.

The chain combines TRBV6-5 with TRBJ2-3, with 7 bases matching TRBD2. The junction had 6 bases not matched to a gene; V was cut back by 7 bases and J by 2 bases. Germline V gives CDR1 MNHEY, CDR2 SVGAGI. The length of the CDR3 is 14 residues. The CDR3 sequence is CASKRGTTTDTQYF. As DNA, the CDR3 is TGTGCCAGCAAAAGAGGGACTACCACAGATACGCAGTATTTT.

V usage is TRBV28 and J usage is TRBJ1-4, with D perhaps matching TRBD1 (6 bases). The CDR3 runs to 15 residues. The germline CDR1 and CDR2 sequences are MDHEN and SYDVKM. The ends were cut back, 10 bases at V and 0 bases at J, with 15 bases in the middle. The CDR3 DNA reads TGTGCCATCCTAGGACAGACTGCAACTAATGAAAAACTGTTTTTT. It codes for CAILGQTATNEKLFF.

This sequence joins TRBV5-1 and TRBJ2-1; 7 nucleotides agree with TRBD1. CDR1 SGHRS and CDR2 YFSETQ come from the germline V gene. The CDR3 is made up of 14 amino acids. The V gene end was trimmed by 3 bases and the J gene end by 8 bases; junction bases not matched to a gene: 8. In DNA form, the CDR3 reads TGCGCCAGCAGCTCCCTGGGGACAGTTTATGAGCAGTTCTTC. It yields the protein CASSSLGTVYEQFF.

This clone occurred a few times. The rearrangement links TRBV7-9 to TRBJ2-7; the D gene is possibly TRBD2 (5 bases). This CDR3 spans 13 amino acids. V was pared by 5 bases and J by 6 bases, with 14 bases between. Germline V lookup: CDR1 SEHNR, CDR2 FQNEAQ (reference sequence). Here the CDR3 reads CASSPGGGIEQYF. The CDR3 bases are TGTGCCAGCAGCCCCGGAGGTGGCATCGAGCAGTACTTC.

This clone has only one observation. The chain couples TRBV19 to TRBJ1-1, with D hard to call. Per germline, CDR1 LNHDA and CDR2 SQIVND (reference sequence). The CDR3 runs 13 residues. The V end was cut by 3 bases, the J end by 7 bases, with 12 bases between. CDR3 bases: TGTGCCAGTAGTATGAGGGCGGAACTTGAAGCTTTCTTT. Protein product: CASSMRAELEAFF.

This chain links TRBV6-5 with TRBJ2-5; no firm D call. Germline V lookup: CDR1 MNHEY, CDR2 SVGAGI. The V end lost 4 bases, the J end lost 5 bases, and 11 bases lay between the germline ends. The CDR3 loop spans 13 amino acids. The CDR3 DNA is TGTGCCAGCAGTTCACACGGGTCGGAGACCCAGTACTTC. It encodes CASSSHGSETQYF.

J is TRBJ2-1 and V is TRBV28, with D tentatively TRBD1 (5 bases). The CDR3 has 12 amino acids. The germline CDR1 and CDR2 sequences are MDHEN and SYDVKM. The V and J ends lost 3 bases and 8 bases respectively, with 8 bases between them. CDR3 protein: CASSFLGDEQFF. The CDR3 bases are TGTGCCAGCAGTTTTTTAGGGGATGAGCAGTTCTTC. The complete variable domain, with remaining parts taken from reference TRBV28 and TRBJ2-1, reads DVKVTQSSRYLVKRTGEKVFLECVQDMDHENMFWYRQDPGLGLRLIYFSYDVKMKEKGDIPEGYSVSREKKERFSLILESASTNQTSMYLCASSFLGDEQFFGPGTRLTVL.

This rearrangement joins TRBV30 to TRBJ2-5, with 8 bases lining up with TRBD1. Germline assignment: CDR1 GTSNPN and CDR2 SVGIG (reference sequence). The CDR3 covers 16 residues. V was pared by 5 bases and J by 0 bases, with 11 bases of the junction left unmatched. CDR3 region: CAWGLDAGGDQETQYF. CDR3 nucleotides: TGTGCCTGGGGACTCGACGCAGGGGGCGACCAAGAGACCCAGTACTTC.

This rearrangement joins TRBV28 to TRBJ2-6; D gene uncertain. V dropped 3 bases and J dropped 1 base, with 16 bases sitting between them. Per the germline V gene, CDR1 is MDHEN and CDR2 is SYDVKM. This CDR3 region has 18 residues. The CDR3 protein is CASSFNPNFKSGANVLTF. The CDR3 region has the DNA TGTGCCAGCAGTTTTAACCCGAACTTCAAGTCTGGGGCCAACGTCCTGACTTTC.

The V and J genes are TRBV19 and TRBJ2-5, with 9 bases aligning to TRBD2. Germline CDR1 LNHDA, CDR2 SQIVND (reference sequence). CDR3 size: 16 residues. Trimming cost V 5 bases and J 3 bases; bases outside gene matches: 10. DNA for the CDR3: TGTGCCAGTAGTCATTTAGGCGGGAGGGAAGAAGAGACCCAGTACTTC. This translates into CASSHLGGREEETQYF.

The chain uses TRBV5-1 and TRBJ2-3; TRBD1 matches 8 bases. Germline CDR1 is SGHRS and CDR2 is YFSETQ. The CDR3 totals 15 residues. V lost 6 bases and J lost 2; bases outside the gene matches: 8. The CDR3 region has the DNA TGCGCCAGCACCCTCGGGACAGGCCACACAGATACGCAGTATTTT. This translates into CASTLGTGHTDTQYF.

This chain links TRBV14 with TRBJ2-2, with 10 bases that match TRBD2. Trimming cost V 3 bases and J 8 bases; bases outside gene matches: 12. CDR1 is SGHDN and CDR2 is FVKESK in the germline V gene. The CDR3 is made up of 17 amino acids. In DNA form, the CDR3 reads TGTGCCAGCAGCCATTCGCTAGCGGGAGAACCTGGAGGGGAGCTGTTTTTT. Translated: CASSHSLAGEPGGELFF.

This clone has more than one count but fewer than ten. The CDR3 DNA reads as TGTGCTAGTGGTTTGGTACGGGATCAGCCCCAGCATTTT. Residues: CASGLVRDQPQHF. V and J are TRBV12-5 and TRBJ1-5, with D unclear. The CDR3 loop spans 13 amino acids. Trimming shortened V by 0 bases and J by 5 bases, and 5 bases separated the two germline ends. From germline, CDR1 is LGHNT and CDR2 FRNRAP.

This clone was observed a handful of times. This rearrangement joins TRBV19 to TRBJ2-3, with 10 bases fitting TRBD2. CDR3 length: 16 amino acids. V shed 4 bases, J shed 4 bases, and the junction held 8 bases outside the gene matches. Germline V lookup: CDR1 LNHDA, CDR2 SQIVND (reference sequence). The CDR3 DNA sequence: TGTGCCAGTAGTACAGGTTCTAGCGGGAGCGCAGATACGCAGTATTTT. It codes for CASSTGSSGSADTQYF.

This clone came up once. This rearrangement joins TRBV19 to TRBJ2-3; TRBD2 matches at 16 bases. Trimming cost V 7 bases and J 2 bases; bases outside gene matches: 12. The CDR3 totals 19 residues. The V gene's germline CDR1 is LNHDA and CDR2 SQIVND (reference sequence). DNA for the CDR3: TGTGCCAGTACCCCCGACCCCGGGACTAGCGGGAGGGCCACAGATACGCAGTATTTT. Translating it yields CASTPDPGTSGRATDTQYF.

The chain carries TRBV11-3 and TRBJ2-7; the match to TRBD2 covers 7 bases. The CDR3 has 14 amino acids. Germline V gives CDR1 SGHNT, CDR2 YENEEA. With V trimmed by 5 bases and J by 5 bases, 9 bases remained unmatched. The CDR3 bases are TGTGCCAGCAGCCCAGGACTAGGTTCTCACGAGCAGTACTTC. Residues: CASSPGLGSHEQYF.

The rearrangement links TRBV23-1 to TRBJ2-7; possibly TRBD1 for D (6 bases). TRBV23-1 is an ORF, with its function uncertain. This CDR3 spans 14 amino acids. Trimming took 3 bases from V and 1 from J, leaving 10 bases between them. CDR3 sequence reads: CASSHNRESYEQYF. CDR3 DNA: TGCGCCAGCAGTCATAACAGGGAGTCCTACGAGCAGTACTTC.

The chain recombines TRBV12-3 or TRBV12-4 with TRBJ1-2; no firm D call. CDR3 size: 13 residues. V lost 5 bases, J lost 8 bases, and 15 bases lay in between. The CDR3 bases are TGTGCCAGCAGTCTGGAACTGGAGCGCGGCTACACCTTC. This encodes CASSLELERGYTF.